These T cell receptor beta chains were read from a single sample in a study of cytomegalovirus exposure and HLA in healthy donors. Profiled with immunoSEQ multiplex PCR; TCRdb holds only in-frame clones, not every one. The sample yields 120,000 or so clones, approximately 80% seen once. The specimen was PBMCs. These receptors came from a man younger than 45 in good health and CMV-seronegative. Each CDR3 is given with its conserved first and last residue. D genes are given only for firm matches. Expanded clones get a size class; other rows say once, few or many, or leave the size out.

J | V | D | size | DNA | CDR3
TRBJ2-3 | TRBV5-1 | TRBD1 | - | TGCGCCAGCAGCGGGATCCCCGGGACAGGGAGCACAGATACGCAGTATTTT | CASSGIPGTGSTDTQYF
TRBJ1-5 | TRBV6-6 | TRBD1 | few | TGTGCCAGCAGTTCGACAGGGGGCGTGCAGCCCCAGCATTTT | CASSSTGGVQPQHF
TRBJ2-7 | TRBV6-5 | TRBD1 | - | TGTGCCAGCAGCCCACCTGGGACAGGGGGCGAGCAGTACTTC | CASSPPGTGGEQYF
TRBJ2-2 | TRBV10-1 | - | - | TGCGCCAGCAGCTTACTAGCAGACGCGAACACCGGGGAGCTGTTTTTT | CASSLLADANTGELFF
TRBJ2-7 | TRBV4-3 | TRBD1 | - | TGCGCCAGCAGCCAAGCTATGACAGGGGGCACGTACGAGCAGTACTTC | CASSQAMTGGTYEQYF
TRBJ2-1 | TRBV5-1 | TRBD2 | - | TGCGCCAGCAGTAAAGAGACTAGCGGGAGACTGCCCTACAATGAGCAGTTCTTC | CASSKETSGRLPYNEQFF
TRBJ2-1 | TRBV6-1 | TRBD2 | - | TGTGCCAGCAGTGCACCACTAGCGGGAAATTACAATGAGCAGTTCTTC | CASSAPLAGNYNEQFF
TRBJ2-7 | TRBV7-6 | - | - | TGTGCCAGCAGCTTAGAAGCACTGAGCTCCTACGAGCAGTACTTC | CASSLEALSSYEQYF
TRBJ2-2 | TRBV12-5 | - | - | TGTGCTAGTGGTCTGAACAGGTTGGAAGGGGAGCTGTTTTTT | CASGLNRLEGELFF
TRBJ2-1 | TRBV2 | - | few | TGTGCCAGCAGTGAGAGAAGGGGGACCTCCTACAATGAGCAGTTCTTC | CASSERRGTSYNEQFF
TRBJ2-7 | TRBV4-3 | TRBD2 | - | TGCGCCAGCAGCCGAGGGACTAGCGCAACCTACGAGCAGTACTTC | CASSRGTSATYEQYF
TRBJ1-4 | TRBV2 | - | - | TGTGCCAGCAGTCATACAGGTTTTCCCTACGAAAAACTGTTTTTT | CASSHTGFPYEKLFF
TRBJ1-4 | TRBV29-1 | - | - | TGCAGCGTTACAGATACAGGGTATGAAAAACTGTTTTTT | CSVTDTGYEKLFF
TRBJ1-2 | TRBV30 | - | - | TGTGCCTGGAGTGGAACCCAGGGCTACACCTTC | CAWSGTQGYTF
TRBJ1-5 | TRBV5-8 | - | - | TGTGCCAGCAGTCGGGGGGGAAGCAATCAGCCCCAGCATTTT | CASSRGGSNQPQHF
TRBJ2-5 | TRBV19 | - | few | TGTGCCAGTAAATTAGGGGCCGGAGAGACCCAGTACTTC | CASKLGAGETQYF
TRBJ2-7 | TRBV28 | - | - | TGTGCCAGCAGTTACAGGGATTTCAGTCCCTACGAGCAGTACTTC | CASSYRDFSPYEQYF
TRBJ2-7 | TRBV5-1 | - | - | TGCGCCAGCAGCTTGGCCGGGGGTCTAGTAAACGAGCAGTACTTC | CASSLAGGLVNEQYF
TRBJ2-3 | TRBV10-2 | TRBD2 | - | TGCGCCAGCAGAGACAGACTAGCGGGAGGGGCAGGCACAGATACGCAGTATTTT | CASRDRLAGGAGTDTQYF
TRBJ2-5 | TRBV5-4 | TRBD1 | - | TGTGCCAGCAGCGCCCTTGGACAGGGAGGGTACTTC | CASSALGQGGYF
TRBJ2-1 | TRBV7-9 | TRBD2 | - | TGTTCCAGCAGCCAATTCCCCTCGGGAGGTTCCTACAATGAGCAGTTCTTC | CSSSQFPSGGSYNEQFF
TRBJ2-6 | TRBV5-4 | - | - | TGTGCCAGCAGCTTGTCCGGACAGAGCTCTGGGGCCAACGTCCTGACTTTC | CASSLSGQSSGANVLTF
TRBJ2-3 | TRBV10-1 | TRBD2 | once | TGCGCCAGCAGCCCCGGGACTAGCGGCTTCACAGATACGCAGTATTTT | CASSPGTSGFTDTQYF
TRBJ2-1 | TRBV2 | TRBD1 | - | TGTGCCAGCCCTGGACAGGGAGCCTACAATGAGCAGTTCTTC | CASPGQGAYNEQFF
TRBJ2-5 | TRBV7-2 | - | - | TGTGCCAGCAGGCTAGCCAACAGCGAGGAAATCGTGCAGTACTTC | CASRLANSEEIVQYF
TRBJ1-4 | TRBV4-1 | - | - | TGCGCCAGCAGCTTCTACAGGACCAACCGGGAAAAACTGTTTTTT | CASSFYRTNREKLFF
TRBJ2-1 | TRBV19 | TRBD2 | - | TGTGCCAGTAGCGACTTACCTAGCGGGATGATGTATGAGCAGTTCTTC | CASSDLPSGMMYEQFF
TRBJ2-7 | TRBV27 | - | - | TGTGCCAGCAGTGATCGACTTTCATCCGGAGAGCAGTACTTC | CASSDRLSSGEQYF
TRBJ1-1 | TRBV5-1 | - | few | TGCGCCAGCAGCCTACCGACAGGGAACACTGAAGCTTTCTTT | CASSLPTGNTEAFF
TRBJ2-1 | TRBV9 | - | once | TGTGCCAGCAGCGTAGGGGAGCTAGACAATGAGCAGTTCTTC | CASSVGELDNEQFF
TRBJ1-1 | TRBV27 | - | few | TGTGCCAGCAGTTTTCAGGCCGCCCTCAACACTGAAGCTTTCTTT | CASSFQAALNTEAFF
TRBJ1-5 | TRBV11-2 | - | - | TGTGCCAGCAGCTTAAGGAGGGATCAGCCCCAGCATTTT | CASSLRRDQPQHF
TRBJ2-1 | TRBV19 | - | - | TGTGCCAGTACCCTATTGGACAGAACCAATGAGCAGTTCTTC | CASTLLDRTNEQFF
TRBJ1-1 | TRBV5-4 | - | - | TGTGCCAGCAGCATTCGAGGGGGCACTGAAGCTTTCTTT | CASSIRGGTEAFF
TRBJ2-1 | TRBV4-1 | - | - | TGCGCCAGCAGCCAAGATCAGATCACCACCTTATACAATGAGCAGTTCTTC | CASSQDQITTLYNEQFF
TRBJ1-2 | TRBV14 | - | - | TGTGCCAGCAGCCAAGTGGGGGGGAGCTTCTATGGCTACACCTTC | CASSQVGGSFYGYTF
TRBJ2-7 | TRBV13 | - | - | TGTGCCAGCAGCTTCCCGGACAGACGATACGAGCAGTACTTC | CASSFPDRRYEQYF
TRBJ1-2 | TRBV5-6 | TRBD1 | once | TGTGCCAGCAGCCTGACAGGGGATGGCTACCCCTTC | CASSLTGDGYPF
TRBJ1-2 | TRBV7-9 | - | - | TGTGCCAGCAGCCTCTCAGGACTGCCTAAGGCGGGCTACCCCTTC | CASSLSGLPKAGYPF
TRBJ1-2 | TRBV6-5 | TRBD1 | once | TGTGCCAGCAGGCTCGGGACAGGGGTGGGGTATGGCTACACCTTC | CASRLGTGVGYGYTF
TRBJ2-7 | TRBV11-2 | - | - | TGTGCCAGCAGCTTAGATCCGGGACTCCCCTACGAGCAGTACTTC | CASSLDPGLPYEQYF
TRBJ2-1 | TRBV6-6 | - | - | TGTGCCAGCACACGGGATACTCTGAATGAGCAGTTCTTC | CASTRDTLNEQFF
TRBJ2-5 | TRBV28 | - | - | TGTGCCAGCAGTTTATCCTTCGAGCCCCAAGAGACCCAGTACTTC | CASSLSFEPQETQYF
TRBJ2-3 | TRBV5-1 | - | - | TGCGCCAGCAGCTTGGTTCTAGCTGCTAGCACAGATACGCAGTATTTT | CASSLVLAASTDTQYF
TRBJ1-1 | TRBV11-3 | - | - | TGTGCCAGCACCTGGGGCACGAACACTGAAGCTTTCTTT | CASTWGTNTEAFF
TRBJ2-1 | TRBV5-1 | TRBD2 | - | TGCGCCAGCAGCTCCCGACTAGCGGAAAACAATGAGCAGTTCTTC | CASSSRLAENNEQFF
TRBJ2-2 | TRBV18 | - | once | TGTGCCAGCTCACCAATTATGAGAGACAGGACAAACACCGGGGAGCTGTTTTTT | CASSPIMRDRTNTGELFF
TRBJ2-6 | TRBV4-3 | - | - | TGCGCCAGCAGCCAAGAGTCGGCGGGCTCTGGGGCCAACGTCCTGACTTTC | CASSQESAGSGANVLTF
TRBJ2-7 | TRBV10-2 | - | - | TGCGCCAGCAGTCTCGAGCAGTACTTC | CASSLEQYF
TRBJ1-1 | TRBV27 | - | - | TGTGCCAGCAGTTCACTAAGGGGGATGAACACTGAAGCTTTCTTT | CASSSLRGMNTEAFF
TRBJ1-1 | TRBV29-1 | - | - | TGCAGCGTCGGACAATCTTCAAACCCTGAAGCTTTCTTT | CSVGQSSNPEAFF
TRBJ2-1 | TRBV19 | - | - | TGTGCCTCCTCCGTCCATGAGCAGTTCTTC | CASSVHEQFF
TRBJ2-7 | TRBV2 | - | - | TGTGCCAGCAGTGAATTTATACGGGCAGGGTCTTCGGACGAGCAGTACTTC | CASSEFIRAGSSDEQYF
TRBJ1-2 | TRBV11-3 | - | once | TGTGCCAGCAGCTTAAGGTTGTCTGTGGGGGCGGGTTCGAATGGCTACACCTTC | CASSLRLSVGAGSNGYTF
TRBJ1-5 | TRBV5-1 | TRBD1 | - | TGCGCCAGCAGCCTACGACAGGGAGGTCAGCCCCAGCATTTT | CASSLRQGGQPQHF
TRBJ2-7 | TRBV28 | TRBD1 | few | TGTGCCAGCAGTTTTATCCGACCAACCGGGACAGGGTTGGACGAGCAGTACTTC | CASSFIRPTGTGLDEQYF
TRBJ1-4 | TRBV4-3 | TRBD1 | - | TGCGCCAGCAGCCAAGAAATGATACCGACAGGGGGCCTTGAAAAACTGTTTTTT | CASSQEMIPTGGLEKLFF
TRBJ2-1 | TRBV27 | - | - | TGTGCCAGCAGTTTGCGGGGAAATGAGCAGTTCTTC | CASSLRGNEQFF